The 27 T cell receptor beta chains presented below share a single source sample, sequenced in a study of OX40 agonist ivuxolimab in advanced cancers. Sequencing used immunoSEQ multiplex PCR; TCRdb keeps in-frame clones, though not all of them. The table has tens of thousands of clones, 75% to 90% seen once; the top ten hold roughly 0.77%. Material: CD4+ or CD8+ T cells sorted from blood, obtained in a trial of the OX40 agonist ivuxolimab. The receptor set was obtained from an adult with an advanced solid tumor such as melanoma, head and neck, liver or kidney cancer.

V is TRBV7-2 and J is TRBJ2-7, with D unresolved. CDR3 size: 15 residues. The germline gives CDR1 SGHTA, CDR2 FQGNSA. V lost 1 base to trimming and J lost 0 bases, with 10 bases between them. This chain's CDR3 is CASSLVVGNSYEQYF. DNA of the CDR3: TGTGCCAGCAGCTTAGTAGTTGGGAACTCCTACGAGCAGTACTTC.

The chain joins TRBV5-1 to TRBJ2-5; 13 positions agree with TRBD2. Germline CDR1 and CDR2: SGHRS and YFSETQ. The CDR3 loop spans 16 amino acids. The V and J ends lost 6 bases and 5 bases, in that order; junction bases with no gene match: 10. CDR3 nucleotide sequence: TGCGCCAGCACCCCCGGGACTAGCGGGATGGTGGAGACCCAGTACTTC. This encodes CASTPGTSGMVETQYF.

The genes are TRBV7-2 and TRBJ2-7, with TRBD1 matching over 8 bases. J gave up 6 bases and V 6 bases, and 13 bases lay outside the gene matches. The germline gives CDR1 SGHTA, CDR2 FQGNSA. There are 15 residues in the CDR3. CDR3 amino acids: CASSSGGSREVEQYF. CDR3 bases: TGTGCCAGCAGTTCAGGGGGCAGCAGGGAGGTCGAGCAGTACTTC.

V is TRBV18 and J is TRBJ2-1, with 8 bases identical to TRBD1. CDR3 length: 14 residues. In germline, CDR1 is KGHSH, CDR2 LQKENI. V dropped 5 bases and J dropped 7; count of bases not matched to a gene: 7. This CDR3 is CASSTSGTGNEQFF. CDR3 bases: TGTGCCAGCTCAACGTCCGGGACAGGTAATGAGCAGTTCTTC.

In its sample, this clone was seen a few times. This chain uses TRBV7-2 with TRBJ1-2, with D perhaps matching TRBD1 (5 bases). Trimming left V 1 base short and J 6 bases short, with 12 bases between. Germline V gene lookup returns CDR1 SGHTA and CDR2 FQGNSA. CDR3 length equals 14 residues. The CDR3 DNA reads TGTGCCAGCAGCTTAGTTGGGCAGGGAAATGGCTACACCTTC. Its translation is CASSLVGQGNGYTF. The full variable domain, with the rest looked up from reference TRBV7-2 and TRBJ1-2, is GAGVSQSPSNKVTEKGKDVELRCDPISGHTALYWYRQSLGQGLEFLIYFQGNSAPDKSGLPSDRFSAERTGGSVSTLTIQRTQQEDSAVYLCASSLVGQGNGYTFGSGTRLTVV.

The chain has TRBV19 and TRBJ1-1; TRBD1 might be the D (6 bases). The V gene lost 6 bases and the J gene lost 0 bases, with 17 bases spanning the gap. CDR1 is LNHDA, CDR2 SQIVND, per germline (reference sequence). The CDR3 contains 16 residues. The CDR3 loop reads CASRTSKTGMNTEAFF. The CDR3 DNA is TGTGCCAGTAGGACCTCGAAAACAGGGATGAACACTGAAGCTTTCTTT.

This sequence joins TRBV27 and TRBJ2-7, with 9 bases that match TRBD2. Germline CDR1 and CDR2: MNHEY and SMNVEV (reference sequence). The V gene end was trimmed by 0 bases and the J gene end by 4 bases; junction bases not matched to a gene: 4. CDR3 length: 15 residues. The DNA for the CDR3 is TGTGCCAGCAGTTTATCGGCTAGCGGGATGTACGAGCAGTACTTC. Protein: CASSLSASGMYEQYF.

CDR3 in amino acids: CSLGQGTDTQYF. CDR3 nucleotide sequence: TGCAGCCTCGGACAAGGCACAGATACGCAGTATTTT. The chain uses TRBV29-1 and TRBJ2-3, with a weak D call TRBD1 (5 bases). Trimming removed 8 bases from V and 1 base from J, with 10 bases in between. Germline V gene sequence: CDR1 SQVTM, CDR2 ANQGSEA. The CDR3 covers 12 residues.

The rearrangement joins TRBV5-1 to TRBJ2-6; D gene uncertain. V lost 4 bases and J lost 0, with 11 bases in between. This CDR3 is 16 amino acids long. Germline V gene sequence: CDR1 SGHRS, CDR2 YFSETQ. The CDR3 protein is CASSRDPYSGANVLTF. The CDR3 DNA sequence: TGCGCCAGCAGCAGGGATCCCTACTCTGGGGCCAACGTCCTGACTTTC.

The table lists this clone with a few counts. The chain couples TRBV5-1 to TRBJ1-3; D perhaps matches TRBD1 (5 bases). This CDR3 is built from 16 residues. Per the germline V gene, CDR1 is SGHRS and CDR2 is YFSETQ. The V and J ends lost 4 bases and 0 bases respectively, with 14 bases between them. Written as DNA, the CDR3 is TGCGCCAGCAGCCGTTCGGGGGACCTCTCTGGAAACACCATATATTTT. Translation: CASSRSGDLSGNTIYF.

The J gene is TRBJ1-1, the V gene TRBV18; a weak D match, TRBD1 (6 bases). The CDR3 runs 13 residues. With 10 bases removed from V and 4 bases from J, the gap between germline ends came to 16 bases. Germline CDR1 is KGHSH and CDR2 is LQKENI. The CDR3 DNA reads as TGTGCCACAAGAGGGGGATTGGGCACTGAAGCTTTCTTT. Residues: CATRGGLGTEAFF.

This chain uses TRBV7-6 with TRBJ1-5, with no clear D. V was cut by 3 bases and J by 6 bases, with 9 bases left in between. Germline CDR1 and CDR2: SGHVS and FNYEAQ. The CDR3 extends over 13 amino acids. DNA of the CDR3: TGTGCCAGCAGCTTTGGCCTCTTTCAGCCCCAGCATTTT. Protein sequence: CASSFGLFQPQHF.

The sample holds one count of this clone. CDR3 sequence (DNA): TGTGCCAGCAGGGGGCGACGCACCGGGGAGCTGTTTTTT. It specifies CASRGRRTGELFF. The J gene is TRBJ2-2, the V gene TRBV5-6; weak D call: TRBD1 (5 bases). Trimming shortened V by 5 bases and J by 4 bases, and 9 bases separated the two germline ends. This CDR3 spans 13 amino acids. Germline V gives CDR1 SGHDT, CDR2 YYEEEE.

This rearrangement joins TRBV11-3 to TRBJ2-1, with D possibly TRBD2 on 5 matching bases. This CDR3 region has 13 residues. CDR1 is SGHNT and CDR2 is YENEEA in the germline V gene. Deletions cut 1 base from V and 5 bases from J, with 6 bases between. The CDR3 nucleotides read TGTGCCAGCAGCTTAGCGGGAAACAATGAGCAGTTCTTC. Protein sequence: CASSLAGNNEQFF.

The chain combines TRBV5-6 with TRBJ2-5; D possibly corresponds to TRBD1 (5 bases). Trimming took off 3 bases at V and 5 bases at J, with 23 bases between the two ends. Looked up from germline, CDR1 is SGHDT and CDR2 is YYEEEE. This CDR3 contains 17 residues. The CDR3 bases are TGTGCCAGCAGCTCCACCGGTGGTGGCAGGGCCGGCGAGACCCAGTACTTC. Protein: CASSSTGGGRAGETQYF.

This clone appeared a single time. The chain has TRBV18 and TRBJ1-5; 7 bases fit TRBD1. Trimming took 2 bases from V and 1 from J; bases not matched to a gene: 5. CDR1 is KGHSH and CDR2 is LQKENI in the germline V gene. The CDR3 runs to 16 residues. CDR3 sequence (DNA): TGTGCCAGCTCACCAAACAGGGGAGGGAGCAATCAGCCCCAGCATTTT. Protein product: CASSPNRGGSNQPQHF.

This chain joins TRBV7-9 and TRBJ2-7; 7 nucleotides agree with TRBD2. After removal of 5 bases from V and 5 bases from J, the junction contained 6 bases not matched to a gene. This CDR3 spans 13 amino acids. From germline, CDR1 is SEHNR and CDR2 FQNEAQ (reference sequence). In DNA form, the CDR3 reads TGTGCCAGCAGCCCGGGGAGGGCCCACGAGCAGTACTTC. This encodes CASSPGRAHEQYF. The full variable domain, in which reference TRBV7-9 and TRBJ2-7 provide the parts outside the CDR3, is DTGVSQNPRHKITKRGQNVTFRCDPISEHNRLYWYRQTLGQGPEFLTYFQNEAQLEKSRLLSDRFSAERPKGSFSTLEIQRTEQGDSAMYLCASSPGRAHEQYFGPGTRLTVT.

The CDR3 nucleotides read TGTGCCAGCAGCTTAACGGGACAGGGTTGGAATGAGCAGTTCTTC. Amino acid sequence: CASSLTGQGWNEQFF. The V call is TRBV7-2, the J call TRBJ2-1; 9 bases are shared with TRBD1. This CDR3 contains 15 residues. The germline V gene encodes CDR1 SGHTA and CDR2 FQGNSA. Trimming removed 2 bases from V and 7 bases from J; junction bases left unmatched: 6.

In its sample, this clone ranks as medium-sized (0.01 to 0.1%). This chain links TRBV2 with TRBJ2-5; D is perhaps TRBD1 (6 bases). Germline loops: CDR1 SNHLY, CDR2 FYNNEI. Trimming pared 6 bases from V and 0 bases from J, leaving 11 bases between. The CDR3 totals 14 residues. DNA of the CDR3: TGTGCCAGCAGGAAAGGACAGAACCAAGAGACCCAGTACTTC. Residues: CASRKGQNQETQYF.

This chain connects TRBV7-3 to TRBJ2-6; 8 nucleotides line up with TRBD1. The germline V gene encodes CDR1 SGHTA and CDR2 FQGTGA. The CDR3 extends over 18 amino acids. V gave up 4 bases and J gave up 2 bases; unmatched junction bases: 10. As DNA, the CDR3 is TGTGCCAGCAGCTCTGGCTGGGGACAGGCTGCTGGGGCCAACGTCCTGACTTTC. Its translation: CASSSGWGQAAGANVLTF.

The DNA of the CDR3 is TGTGCCAGTAGTATCGGGGCGAGAGAGACCCAGTACTTC. The encoded protein is CASSIGARETQYF. V and J are TRBV19 and TRBJ2-5; D may be TRBD1 or TRBD2 (5 bases each). The CDR3 spans 13 residues. Germline V lookup: CDR1 LNHDA, CDR2 SQIVND (reference sequence). Trimming left V 3 bases short and J 4 bases short, with 9 bases between.

The gene calls are TRBV28 and TRBJ2-3, with TRBD2 identical over 13 bases. The CDR3 consists of 17 residues. Trimming removed 10 bases from V and 0 bases from J; junction bases left unmatched: 10. CDR1 is MDHEN, CDR2 SYDVKM, per germline. The DNA for the CDR3 is TGTGCCATCTCCTCCCCGGGACTAGCGGGAAGCACAGATACGCAGTATTTT. It encodes CAISSPGLAGSTDTQYF.

This clone was recorded only once. The CDR3 DNA sequence: TGCAGCGTTGAAAAGATAGCGGGAGGGGTTGAGCAGTTCTTC. It is translated as CSVEKIAGGVEQFF. V usage is TRBV29-1 and J usage is TRBJ2-1; 11 bases are shared with TRBD2. V shed 2 bases and J 9 bases; nucleotides not matched to a gene: 6. The CDR3 has 14 amino acids. Germline V gene lookup returns CDR1 SQVTM and CDR2 ANQGSEA.

In its sample, this clone was seen once. J is TRBJ1-2 and V is TRBV7-8, with D possibly TRBD1 on 5 matching bases. Germline CDR1 and CDR2: SGHVS and FQNEAQ. The CDR3 is 16 amino acids. Trimming shortened V by 4 bases and J by 13 bases, and 28 bases separated the two germline ends. This CDR3 reads CASSSSLLQGLWLGTF. Written as DNA, the CDR3 is TGTGCCAGCAGCTCCTCCCTTTTGCAGGGATTATGGCTAGGCACCTTC.

The gene calls are TRBV6-5 and TRBJ1-4, with 8 bases fitting TRBD1. Germline V lookup: CDR1 MNHEY, CDR2 SVGAGI. The CDR3 is 12 residues long. Trimming took 6 bases from V and 6 from J; bases not matched to a gene: 0. The CDR3 nucleotides read TGTGCCAGCAGGACAGGGGATGAAAAACTGTTTTTT. Its translation: CASRTGDEKLFF.

The chain links TRBV28 to TRBJ1-3, with TRBD1 as a possible D gene (5 bases). V was cut by 4 bases and J by 9 bases, with 13 bases left in between. The V gene's germline CDR1 is MDHEN and CDR2 SYDVKM. CDR3 length equals 13 residues. The CDR3 region is CASSSNPRVTIYF. The CDR3 coding sequence is TGTGCCAGCAGTTCAAACCCCAGGGTCACCATATATTTT.

This sequence joins TRBV6-1 and TRBJ2-7; D could derive from TRBD1 or TRBD2 (7 bases each). Trimming removed 7 bases at V and 9 bases at J, with 25 bases between. The CDR3 spans 15 residues. Germline V gene data show CDR1 as MNHNS and CDR2 as SASEGT. For the CDR3, the DNA is TGTGCCAGCATGGGGGGGAGGGGGCCCTACGAAGTGCAGTACTTC. Protein: CASMGGRGPYEVQYF.